This T cell receptor (beta chain) was obtained from a study of blood T cell repertoires in COVID-19. Study overall: The analysed material was cDNA or gDNA that came from T cells, B-cell-depleted T cells, or PBMCs.

Sequencing used immunoSEQ multiplex PCR; TCRdb keeps in-frame clones, though not all of them. Of about 260,000 clones listed, about 90% are singletons. The receptor comes from a middle-aged man who had been exposed to COVID-19. Sequencing used PBMCs or T cells enriched from blood (not recorded which).

CDR3 bases: TGCGCCAGCAGCTTGGGGGACAGGGGTCACACAGATACGCAGTATTTT. Protein: CASSLGDRGHTDTQYF. This chain links TRBV5-1 with TRBJ2-3, with 10 bases matching TRBD1. Looked up from germline, CDR1 is SGHRS and CDR2 is YFSETQ. This CDR3 is built from 16 residues. V lost 0 bases to trimming and J lost 2 bases; unmatched junction nucleotides: 3. Together with reference TRBV5-1 and TRBJ2-3, the CDR3 gives the full variable domain: KAGVTQTPRYLIKTRGQQVTLSCSPISGHRSVSWYQQTPGQGLQFLFEYFSETQRNKGNFPGRFSGRQFSNSRSEMNVSTLELGDSALYLCASSLGDRGHTDTQYFGPGTRLTVL.